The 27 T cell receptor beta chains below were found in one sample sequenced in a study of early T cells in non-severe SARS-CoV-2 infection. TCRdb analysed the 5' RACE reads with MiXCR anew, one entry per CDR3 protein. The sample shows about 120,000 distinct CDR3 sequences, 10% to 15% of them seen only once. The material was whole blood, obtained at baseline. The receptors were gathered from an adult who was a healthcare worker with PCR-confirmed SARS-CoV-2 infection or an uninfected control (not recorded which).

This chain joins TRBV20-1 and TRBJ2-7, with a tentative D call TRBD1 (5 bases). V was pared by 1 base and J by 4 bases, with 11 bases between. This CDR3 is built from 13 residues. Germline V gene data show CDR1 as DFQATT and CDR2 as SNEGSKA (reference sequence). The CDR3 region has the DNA TGCAGTGCTAGAGTTCAGGGAAGGTACGAGCAGTACTTC. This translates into CSARVQGRYEQYF.

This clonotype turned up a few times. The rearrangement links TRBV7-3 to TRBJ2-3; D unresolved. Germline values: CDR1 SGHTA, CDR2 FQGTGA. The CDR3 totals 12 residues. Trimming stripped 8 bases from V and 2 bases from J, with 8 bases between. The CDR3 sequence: CASSSNTDTQYF. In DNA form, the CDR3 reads TGTGCCAGCTCCTCTAACACAGATACGCAGTATTTT.

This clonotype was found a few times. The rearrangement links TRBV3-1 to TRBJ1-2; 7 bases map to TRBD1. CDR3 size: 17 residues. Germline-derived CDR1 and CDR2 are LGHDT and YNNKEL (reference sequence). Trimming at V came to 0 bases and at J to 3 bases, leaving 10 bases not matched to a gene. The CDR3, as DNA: TGTGCCAGCAGCCAAGATCCCGCCGACAGGGATTACTATGGCTACACCTTC. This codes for CASSQDPADRDYYGYTF.

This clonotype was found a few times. For the CDR3, the DNA is TGTGCCAGCAGTGAATGGAGGGACTACAATGAGCAGTTCTTC. It yields the protein CASSEWRDYNEQFF. The chain recombines TRBV2 with TRBJ2-1; D is perhaps TRBD2 (6 bases). Trimming stripped 2 bases from V and 3 bases from J, with 8 bases between. CDR1 and CDR2 from the germline V gene are SNHLY and FYNNEI. This CDR3 contains 14 residues.

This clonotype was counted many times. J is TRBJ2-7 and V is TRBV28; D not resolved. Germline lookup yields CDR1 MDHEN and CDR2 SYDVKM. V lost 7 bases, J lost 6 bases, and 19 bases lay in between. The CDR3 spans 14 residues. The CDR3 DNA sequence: TGTGCCAGCACCCTCACCCTATTGGGTCGCGAGCAGTACTTC. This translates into CASTLTLLGREQYF.

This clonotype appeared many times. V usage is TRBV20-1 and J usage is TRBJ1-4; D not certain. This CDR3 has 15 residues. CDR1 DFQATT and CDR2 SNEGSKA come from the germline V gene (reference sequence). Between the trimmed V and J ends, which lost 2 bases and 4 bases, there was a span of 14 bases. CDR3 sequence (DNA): TGCAGTGCTAGATCTCGGCAGGTGCTTAATGAAAAACTGTTTTTT. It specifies CSARSRQVLNEKLFF.

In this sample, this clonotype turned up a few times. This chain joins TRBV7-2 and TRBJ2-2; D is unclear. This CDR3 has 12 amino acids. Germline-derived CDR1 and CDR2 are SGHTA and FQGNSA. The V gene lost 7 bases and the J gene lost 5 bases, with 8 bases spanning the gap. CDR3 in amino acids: CASTKMTGELFF. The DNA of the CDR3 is TGTGCCAGCACCAAGATGACCGGGGAGCTGTTTTTT.

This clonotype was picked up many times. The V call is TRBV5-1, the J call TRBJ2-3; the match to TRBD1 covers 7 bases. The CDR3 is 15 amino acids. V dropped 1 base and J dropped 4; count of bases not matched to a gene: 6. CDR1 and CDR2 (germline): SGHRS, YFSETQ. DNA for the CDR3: TGCGCCAGCAGCTTGTTTACAGGGGTCCCAGATACGCAGTATTTT. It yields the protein CASSLFTGVPDTQYF.

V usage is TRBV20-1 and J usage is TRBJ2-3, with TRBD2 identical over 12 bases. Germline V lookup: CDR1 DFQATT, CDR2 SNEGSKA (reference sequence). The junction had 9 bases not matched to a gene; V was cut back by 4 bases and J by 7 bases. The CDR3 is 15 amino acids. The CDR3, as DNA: TGCAGTGCTAATTTGCTAGCGGGAGGGCGGCATACGCAGTATTTT. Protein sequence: CSANLLAGGRHTQYF.

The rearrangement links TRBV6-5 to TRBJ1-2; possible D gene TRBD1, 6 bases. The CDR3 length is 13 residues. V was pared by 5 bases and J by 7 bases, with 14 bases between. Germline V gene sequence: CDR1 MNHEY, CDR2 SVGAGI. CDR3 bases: TGTGCCAGCAGTCCCCCCGGACAGACTGGCTACACCTTC. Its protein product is CASSPPGQTGYTF.

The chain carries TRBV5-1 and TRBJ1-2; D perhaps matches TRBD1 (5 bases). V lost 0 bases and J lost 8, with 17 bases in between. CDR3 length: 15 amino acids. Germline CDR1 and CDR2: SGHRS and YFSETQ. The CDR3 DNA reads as TGCGCCAGCAGCTTGGACCCCCGGGCAGGGTCCGGCTACACCTTC. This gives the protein CASSLDPRAGSGYTF.

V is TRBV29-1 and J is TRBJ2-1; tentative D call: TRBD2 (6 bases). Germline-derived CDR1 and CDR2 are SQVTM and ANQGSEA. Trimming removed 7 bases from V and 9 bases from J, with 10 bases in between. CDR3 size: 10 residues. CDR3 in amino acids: CSGGDGEQFF. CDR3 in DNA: TGCAGCGGGGGGGACGGTGAGCAGTTCTTC.

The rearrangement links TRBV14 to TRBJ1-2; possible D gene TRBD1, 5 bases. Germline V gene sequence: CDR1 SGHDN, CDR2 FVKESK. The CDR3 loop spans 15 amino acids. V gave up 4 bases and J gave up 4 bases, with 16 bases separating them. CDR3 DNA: TGTGCCAGCAGCCTAGGCGAGACGAGGGGCTATGGCTACACCTTC. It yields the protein CASSLGETRGYGYTF.

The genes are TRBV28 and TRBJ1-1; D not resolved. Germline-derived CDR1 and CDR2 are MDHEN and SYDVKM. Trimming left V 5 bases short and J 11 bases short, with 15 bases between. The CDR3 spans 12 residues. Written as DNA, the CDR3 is TGTGCCAGCAGTCCTTTAAATGAAGTCGCTTTCTTT. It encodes CASSPLNEVAFF.

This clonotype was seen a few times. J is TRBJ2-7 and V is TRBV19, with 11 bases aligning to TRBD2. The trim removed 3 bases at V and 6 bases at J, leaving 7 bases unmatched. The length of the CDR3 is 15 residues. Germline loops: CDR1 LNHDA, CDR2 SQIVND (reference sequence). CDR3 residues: CASSIRLAGGFEQYF. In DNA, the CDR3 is TGTGCCAGTAGTATCCGGCTAGCGGGAGGTTTCGAGCAGTACTTC.

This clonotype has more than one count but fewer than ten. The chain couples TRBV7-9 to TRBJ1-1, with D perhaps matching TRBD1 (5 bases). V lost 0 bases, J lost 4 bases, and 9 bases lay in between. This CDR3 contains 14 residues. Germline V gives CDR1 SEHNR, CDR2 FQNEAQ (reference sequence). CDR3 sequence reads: CASSLAGVSTEAFF. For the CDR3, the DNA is TGTGCCAGCAGCTTAGCGGGGGTCAGCACTGAAGCTTTCTTT.

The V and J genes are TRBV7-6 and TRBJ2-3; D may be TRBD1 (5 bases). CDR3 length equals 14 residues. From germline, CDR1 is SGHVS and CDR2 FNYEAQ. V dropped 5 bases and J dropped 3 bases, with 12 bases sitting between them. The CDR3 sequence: CASSQGPGTDTQYF. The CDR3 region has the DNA TGTGCCAGCAGCCAGGGCCCAGGGACAGATACGCAGTATTTT.

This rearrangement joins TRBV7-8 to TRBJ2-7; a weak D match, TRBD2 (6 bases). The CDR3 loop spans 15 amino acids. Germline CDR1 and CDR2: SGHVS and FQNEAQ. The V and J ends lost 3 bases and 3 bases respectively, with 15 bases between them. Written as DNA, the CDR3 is TGTGCCAGCAGCTTGTTGGGGGGACGGGACTACGAGCAGTACTTC. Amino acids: CASSLLGGRDYEQYF.

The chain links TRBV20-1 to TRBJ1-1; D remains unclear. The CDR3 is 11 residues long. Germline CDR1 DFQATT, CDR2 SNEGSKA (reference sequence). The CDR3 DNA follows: TGCAGGCCGGTCAGCGGGATTGGTGCTTTCTTT. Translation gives CRPVSGIGAFF.

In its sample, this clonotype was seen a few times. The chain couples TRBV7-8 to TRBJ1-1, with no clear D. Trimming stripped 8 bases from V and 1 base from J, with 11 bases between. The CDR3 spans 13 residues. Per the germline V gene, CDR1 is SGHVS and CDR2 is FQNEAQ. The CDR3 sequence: CASGYTRNTEAFF. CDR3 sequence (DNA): TGTGCCAGCGGATATACACGGAACACTGAAGCTTTCTTT.

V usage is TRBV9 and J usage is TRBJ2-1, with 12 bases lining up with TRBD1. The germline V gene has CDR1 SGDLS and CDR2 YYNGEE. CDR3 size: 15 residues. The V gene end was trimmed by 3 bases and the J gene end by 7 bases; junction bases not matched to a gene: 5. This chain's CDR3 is CASSAGQGAGNEQFF. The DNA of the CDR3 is TGTGCCAGCAGCGCGGGACAGGGGGCTGGAAATGAGCAGTTCTTC.

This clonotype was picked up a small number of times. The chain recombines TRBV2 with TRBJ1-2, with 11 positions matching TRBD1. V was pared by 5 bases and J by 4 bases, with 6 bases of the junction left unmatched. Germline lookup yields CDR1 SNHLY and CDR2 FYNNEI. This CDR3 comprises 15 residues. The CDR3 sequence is CASSMRTGGFYGYTF. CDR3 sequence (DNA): TGTGCCAGCAGTATGCGGACAGGGGGCTTCTATGGCTACACCTTC.

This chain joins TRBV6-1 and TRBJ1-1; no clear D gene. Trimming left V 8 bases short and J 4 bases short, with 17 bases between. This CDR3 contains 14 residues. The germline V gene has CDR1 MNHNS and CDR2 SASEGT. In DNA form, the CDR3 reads TGTGCCAGCTTTTCGGGCCCCGAGGGCACTGAAGCTTTCTTT. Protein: CASFSGPEGTEAFF.

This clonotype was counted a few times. The CDR3 loop reads CASSDASPGTDTQYF. The CDR3 DNA sequence: TGTGCCAGCAGCGACGCGAGTCCCGGAACAGATACGCAGTATTTT. The rearrangement joins TRBV3-1 to TRBJ2-3; D not resolved. Trimming cost V 5 bases and J 3 bases, with 15 bases left between them. This CDR3 spans 15 amino acids. Germline V lookup: CDR1 LGHDT, CDR2 YNNKEL (reference sequence).

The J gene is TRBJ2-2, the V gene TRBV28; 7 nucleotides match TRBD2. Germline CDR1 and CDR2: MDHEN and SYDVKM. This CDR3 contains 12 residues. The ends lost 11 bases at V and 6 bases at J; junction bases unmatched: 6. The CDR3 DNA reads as TGTGCCGGTGGGGAGGGCCCCGGGGAGCTGTTTTTT. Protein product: CAGGEGPGELFF. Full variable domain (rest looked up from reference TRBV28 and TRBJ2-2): DVKVTQSSRYLVKRTGEKVFLECVQDMDHENMFWYRQDPGLGLRLIYFSYDVKMKEKGDIPEGYSVSREKKERFSLILESASTNQTSMYLCAGGEGPGELFFGEGSRLTVL.

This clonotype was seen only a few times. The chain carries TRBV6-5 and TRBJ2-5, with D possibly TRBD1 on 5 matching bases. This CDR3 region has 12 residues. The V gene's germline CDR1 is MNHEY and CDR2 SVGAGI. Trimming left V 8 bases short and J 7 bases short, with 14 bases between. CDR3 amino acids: CASPKPRGTQYF. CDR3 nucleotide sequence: TGTGCCAGCCCCAAACCAAGGGGGACCCAGTACTTC.

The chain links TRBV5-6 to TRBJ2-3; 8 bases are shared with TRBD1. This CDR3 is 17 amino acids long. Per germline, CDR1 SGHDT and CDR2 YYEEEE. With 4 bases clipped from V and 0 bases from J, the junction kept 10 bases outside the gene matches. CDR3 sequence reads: CASSDKGTGDSTDTQYF. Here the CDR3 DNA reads TGTGCCAGCAGCGATAAAGGGACAGGAGATAGCACAGATACGCAGTATTTT.